This TCR beta chain was observed in a study of cytomegalovirus exposure and HLA in healthy donors. Study-wide points: Relative to the approximately 670-donor mean, N-insertions were reportedly fewer in an Asian-associated ancestry cluster in a later analysis.

The sample holds one count of this clone. Its antigen is unknown. The PCR ran on 60 Vbeta and 13 Jbeta primers. Assay: immunoSEQ multiplex PCR; the TCRdb copy retains only in-frame clones and omits some. The top ten clones hold more than 1.5% of a sample with 130,000 or so clones, approximately 87% of them seen once. The donors gave bone marrow, and they were healthy. Germline V gene lookup returns CDR1 SGHRS and CDR2 YFSETQ. CDR3 size: 17 residues. Trimming stripped 0 bases from V and 0 bases from J, with 14 bases between. The sequencing input was PBMCs. The J gene is TRBJ2-3, the V gene TRBV5-1; TRBD2 is a possible D gene (6 bases). This TCR was recovered from a man aged 35 to 55 in good health and CMV-seronegative. In DNA form, the CDR3 reads TGCGCCAGCAGCTTGGGACTAGGGACTTCTAGCACAGATACGCAGTATTTT. It is translated as CASSLGLGTSSTDTQYF.